The 5 T cell receptor beta chains presented below share a single source sample, sequenced in a study of blood T cell repertoires in COVID-19. The table came from immunoSEQ multiplex PCR; TCRdb's copy has only in-frame clones and leaves some out. Of over 150,000 clones in the sample, about 86% were seen once. The specimen sequenced was peripheral blood. The receptor source for this set is a man between 45 and 60 years old with active or convalescent COVID-19.

This chain links TRBV4-3 with TRBJ1-6, with TRBD1 as a possible D gene (5 bases). Trimming cost V 6 bases and J 8 bases, with 14 bases left between them. Germline CDR1 LGHNA, CDR2 YSLEER. The CDR3 has 14 amino acids. CDR3 protein: CASSPGTGDSPLHF. The CDR3 region has the DNA TGCGCCAGCAGTCCCGGCACAGGCGATTCACCCCTCCACTTT.

The chain joins TRBV7-2 to TRBJ1-3; 9 bases map to TRBD1. CDR3 size: 15 residues. The V segment lost 5 bases and the J segment 2 bases; nucleotides outside the gene matches: 4. Germline values: CDR1 SGHTA, CDR2 FQGNSA. The CDR3 coding sequence is TGTGCCAGCAGCGAACGGACAGGGGCTGGAAACACCATATATTTT. Translation: CASSERTGAGNTIYF.

The rearrangement uses TRBV6-6 and TRBJ2-1, with TRBD2 as a possible D gene (7 bases). The CDR3 has 15 amino acids. Germline-derived CDR1 and CDR2 are MNHNY and SVGAGI (reference sequence). Trimming removed 8 bases at V and 7 bases at J, with 21 bases between. As DNA, the CDR3 is TGTGCCAGCTCGAGGGGGGGGAGGGCCCGGAATGAGCAGTTCTTC. Residues: CASSRGGRARNEQFF.

The chain uses TRBV6-5 and TRBJ1-1, with 7 bases fitting TRBD1. J gave up 7 bases and V 5 bases, and 10 bases lay outside the gene matches. CDR3 size: 14 residues. Germline-derived CDR1 and CDR2 are MNHEY and SVGAGI. CDR3 sequence reads: CASSPYRGGIEAFF. CDR3 nucleotides: TGTGCCAGCAGTCCCTACAGGGGAGGCATTGAAGCTTTCTTT.

As to this clone: The germline gene is not matched at one end of the junction; a read error may be the cause. The chain combines TRBV7-7 with TRBJ1-3; possible D gene TRBD1, 6 bases. The CDR3 consists of 17 residues. Germline values: CDR1 SSHAT, CDR2 FNYEAQ (reference sequence). The CDR3 reads CASSLKPDPGAGNTIYF. The CDR3 nucleotides read TGTGCTAGCAGCCTGAAGCCCGATCCAGGGGCCGGAAACACCATATATTTT.